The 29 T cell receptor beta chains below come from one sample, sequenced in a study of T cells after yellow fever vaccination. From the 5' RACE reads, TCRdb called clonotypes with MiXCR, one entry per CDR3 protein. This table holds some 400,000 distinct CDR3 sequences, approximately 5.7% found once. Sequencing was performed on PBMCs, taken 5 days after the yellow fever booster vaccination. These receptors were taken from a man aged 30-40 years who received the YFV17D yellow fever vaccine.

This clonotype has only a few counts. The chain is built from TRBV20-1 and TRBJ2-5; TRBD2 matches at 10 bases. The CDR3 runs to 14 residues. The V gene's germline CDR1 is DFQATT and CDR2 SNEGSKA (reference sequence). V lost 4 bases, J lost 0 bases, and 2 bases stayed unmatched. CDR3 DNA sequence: TGCAGTGCTACTACTAGCGGGGACCAAGAGACCCAGTACTTC. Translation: CSATTSGDQETQYF.

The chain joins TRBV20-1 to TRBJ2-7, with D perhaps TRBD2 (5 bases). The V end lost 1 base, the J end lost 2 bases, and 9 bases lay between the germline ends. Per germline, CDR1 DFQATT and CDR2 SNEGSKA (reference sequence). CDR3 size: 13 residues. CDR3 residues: CSARARGAYEQYF. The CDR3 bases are TGCAGTGCTAGAGCCCGGGGAGCCTACGAGCAGTACTTC.

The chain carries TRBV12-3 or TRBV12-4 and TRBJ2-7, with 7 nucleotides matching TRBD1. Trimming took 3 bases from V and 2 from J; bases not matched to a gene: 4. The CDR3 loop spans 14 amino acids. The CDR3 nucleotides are TGTGCCAGCAGTTTGGGACAGTTTACCTACGAGCAGTACTTC. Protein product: CASSLGQFTYEQYF.

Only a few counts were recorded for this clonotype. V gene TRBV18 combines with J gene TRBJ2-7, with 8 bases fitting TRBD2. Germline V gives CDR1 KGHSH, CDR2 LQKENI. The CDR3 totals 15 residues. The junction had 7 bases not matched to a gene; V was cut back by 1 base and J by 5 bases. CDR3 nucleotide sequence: TGTGCCAGCTCACCACGAGCGGGAGACCCCCACGAGCAGTACTTC. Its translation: CASSPRAGDPHEQYF.

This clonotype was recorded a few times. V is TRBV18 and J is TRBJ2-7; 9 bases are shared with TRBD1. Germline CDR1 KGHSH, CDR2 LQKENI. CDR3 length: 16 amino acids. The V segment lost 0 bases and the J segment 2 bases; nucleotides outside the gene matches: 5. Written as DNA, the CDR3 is TGTGCCAGCTCACCACCTGGGACAGGGCAAGCCTACGAGCAGTACTTC. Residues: CASSPPGTGQAYEQYF.

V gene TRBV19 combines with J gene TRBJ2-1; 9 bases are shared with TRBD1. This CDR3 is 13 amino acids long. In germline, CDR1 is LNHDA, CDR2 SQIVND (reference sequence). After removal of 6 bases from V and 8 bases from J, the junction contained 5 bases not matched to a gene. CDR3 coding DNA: TGTGCCAGTAGGGGACAGGGAATGCATGAGCAGTTCTTC. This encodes CASRGQGMHEQFF.

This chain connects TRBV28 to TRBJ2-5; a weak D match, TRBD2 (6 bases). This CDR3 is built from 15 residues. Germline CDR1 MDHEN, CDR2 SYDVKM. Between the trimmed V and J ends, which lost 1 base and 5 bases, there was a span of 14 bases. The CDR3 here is CASSLSGTRGETQYF. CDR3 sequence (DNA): TGTGCCAGCAGTTTATCGGGGACTCGGGGGGAGACCCAGTACTTC.

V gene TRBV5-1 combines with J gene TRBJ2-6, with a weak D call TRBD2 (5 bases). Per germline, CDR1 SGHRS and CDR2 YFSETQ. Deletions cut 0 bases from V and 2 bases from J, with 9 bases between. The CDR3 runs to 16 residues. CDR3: CASSLAGLTGANVLTF. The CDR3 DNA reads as TGCGCCAGCAGCTTGGCGGGATTGACTGGGGCCAACGTCCTGACTTTC.

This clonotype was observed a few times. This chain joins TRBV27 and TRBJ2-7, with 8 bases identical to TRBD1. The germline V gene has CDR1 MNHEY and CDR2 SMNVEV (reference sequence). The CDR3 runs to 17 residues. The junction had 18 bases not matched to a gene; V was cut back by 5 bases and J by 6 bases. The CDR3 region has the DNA TGTGCCAGCAGTCCCACACCTCACAGGACAGGGTGGGCCGAGCAGTACTTC. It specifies CASSPTPHRTGWAEQYF.

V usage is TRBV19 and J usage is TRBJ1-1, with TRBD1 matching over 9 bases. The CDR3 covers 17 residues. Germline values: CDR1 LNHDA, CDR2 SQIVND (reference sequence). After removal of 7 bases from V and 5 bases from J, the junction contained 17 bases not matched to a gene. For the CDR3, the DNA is TGTGCCAGTATAATGAGGAACAGGGGGCCAGAGATAACTGAAGCTTTCTTT. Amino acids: CASIMRNRGPEITEAFF.

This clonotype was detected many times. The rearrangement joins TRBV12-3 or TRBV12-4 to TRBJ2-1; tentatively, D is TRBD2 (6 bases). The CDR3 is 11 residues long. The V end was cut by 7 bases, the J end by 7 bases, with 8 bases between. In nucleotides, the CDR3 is TGTGCCAGCACTCGGGGGAATGAGCAGTTCTTC. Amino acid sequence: CASTRGNEQFF.

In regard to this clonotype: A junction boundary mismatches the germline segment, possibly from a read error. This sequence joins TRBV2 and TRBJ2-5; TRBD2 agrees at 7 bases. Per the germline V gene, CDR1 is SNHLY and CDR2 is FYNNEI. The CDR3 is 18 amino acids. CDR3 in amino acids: CTSSEGTIWDWGQETQYF. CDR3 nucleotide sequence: TGTACCAGCAGCGAAGGGACTATCTGGGATTGGGGTCAAGAGACCCAGTACTTC.

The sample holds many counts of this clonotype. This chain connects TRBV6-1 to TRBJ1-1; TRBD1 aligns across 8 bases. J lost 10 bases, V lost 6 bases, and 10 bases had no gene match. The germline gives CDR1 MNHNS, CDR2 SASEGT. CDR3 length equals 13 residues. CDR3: CASSPGQGRGAFF. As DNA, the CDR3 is TGTGCCAGCAGCCCCGGACAGGGCCGAGGAGCTTTCTTT.

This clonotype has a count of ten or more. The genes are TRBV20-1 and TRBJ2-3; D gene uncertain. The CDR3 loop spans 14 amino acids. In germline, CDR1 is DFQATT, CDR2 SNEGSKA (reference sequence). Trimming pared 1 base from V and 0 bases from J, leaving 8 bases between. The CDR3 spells CSARVRTSTDTQYF. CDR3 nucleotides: TGCAGTGCTAGAGTGCGTACTAGCACAGATACGCAGTATTTT.

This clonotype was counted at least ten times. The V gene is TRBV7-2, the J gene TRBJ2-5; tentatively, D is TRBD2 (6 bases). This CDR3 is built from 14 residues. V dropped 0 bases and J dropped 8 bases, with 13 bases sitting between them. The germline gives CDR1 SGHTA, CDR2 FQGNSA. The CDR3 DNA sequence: TGTGCCAGCAGCTTAGCTTTTGGAGGGCCAACCCAGTACTTC. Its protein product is CASSLAFGGPTQYF.

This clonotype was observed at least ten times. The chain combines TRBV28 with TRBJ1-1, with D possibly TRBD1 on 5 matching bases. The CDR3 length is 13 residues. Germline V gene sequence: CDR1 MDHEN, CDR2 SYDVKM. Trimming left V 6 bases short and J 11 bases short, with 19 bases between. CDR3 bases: TGTGCCAGCAGCTTAGGGACCTATGGAAGGGCTTTCTTT. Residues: CASSLGTYGRAFF.

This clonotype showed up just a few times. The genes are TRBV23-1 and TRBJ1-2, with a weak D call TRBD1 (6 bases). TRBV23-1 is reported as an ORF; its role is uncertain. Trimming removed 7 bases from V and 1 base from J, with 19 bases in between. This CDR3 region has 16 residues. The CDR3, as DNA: TGCGCCAGCATGATCCCGGGACAACGATTTAACTATGGCTACACCTTC. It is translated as CASMIPGQRFNYGYTF.

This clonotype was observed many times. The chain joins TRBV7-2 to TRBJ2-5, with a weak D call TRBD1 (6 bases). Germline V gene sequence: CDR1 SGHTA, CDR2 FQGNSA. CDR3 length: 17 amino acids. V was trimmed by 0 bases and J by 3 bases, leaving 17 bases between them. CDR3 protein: CASSLAPLRTAKETQYF. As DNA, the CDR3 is TGTGCCAGCAGCTTAGCGCCTTTGAGGACAGCTAAAGAGACCCAGTACTTC.

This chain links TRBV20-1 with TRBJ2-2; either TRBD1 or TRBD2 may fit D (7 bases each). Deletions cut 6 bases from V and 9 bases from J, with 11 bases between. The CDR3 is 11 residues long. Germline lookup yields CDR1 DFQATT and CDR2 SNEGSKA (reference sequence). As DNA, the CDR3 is TGCAGTGCCAGGGGGGGTAGGGAGCTGTTTTTT. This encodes CSARGGRELFF.

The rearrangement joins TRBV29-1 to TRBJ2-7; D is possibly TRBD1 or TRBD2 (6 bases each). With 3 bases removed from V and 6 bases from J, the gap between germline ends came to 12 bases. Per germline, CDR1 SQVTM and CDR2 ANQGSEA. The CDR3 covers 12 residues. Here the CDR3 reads CSVERGGREQYF. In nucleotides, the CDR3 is TGCAGCGTTGAGCGAGGGGGGCGCGAGCAGTACTTC.

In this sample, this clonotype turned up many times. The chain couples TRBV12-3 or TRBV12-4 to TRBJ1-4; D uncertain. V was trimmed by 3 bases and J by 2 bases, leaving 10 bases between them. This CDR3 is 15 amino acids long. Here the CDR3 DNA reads TGTGCCAGCAGTTTTGGGCTTCCGACTAATGAAAAACTGTTTTTT. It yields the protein CASSFGLPTNEKLFF.

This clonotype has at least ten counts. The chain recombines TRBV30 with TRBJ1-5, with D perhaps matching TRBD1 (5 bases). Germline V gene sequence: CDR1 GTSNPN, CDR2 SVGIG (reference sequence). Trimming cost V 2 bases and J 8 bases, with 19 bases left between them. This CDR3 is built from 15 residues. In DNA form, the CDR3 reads TGTGCCTGGAGTTCCGCCGGGACCGAAATCAAGCCCCAGCATTTT. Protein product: CAWSSAGTEIKPQHF.

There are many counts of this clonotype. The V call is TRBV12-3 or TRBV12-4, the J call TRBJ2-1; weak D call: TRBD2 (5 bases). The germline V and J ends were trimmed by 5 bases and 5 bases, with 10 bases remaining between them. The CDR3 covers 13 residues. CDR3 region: CASSRGQNNEQFF. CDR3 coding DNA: TGTGCCAGCAGTCGAGGGCAGAACAATGAGCAGTTCTTC.

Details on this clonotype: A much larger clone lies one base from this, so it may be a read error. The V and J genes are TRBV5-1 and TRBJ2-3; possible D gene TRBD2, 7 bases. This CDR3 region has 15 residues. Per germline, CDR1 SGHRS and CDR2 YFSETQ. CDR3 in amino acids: CTSSLRGASTDTQYF. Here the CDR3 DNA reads TGCACCAGCAGCCTTCGGGGGGCTAGCACAGATACGCAGTATTTT.

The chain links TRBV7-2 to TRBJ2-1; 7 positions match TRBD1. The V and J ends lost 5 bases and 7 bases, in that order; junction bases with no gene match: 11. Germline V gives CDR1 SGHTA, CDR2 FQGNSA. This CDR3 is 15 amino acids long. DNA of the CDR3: TGTGCCAGCAGCCAATCGAGAGACAGGGTTAATGAGCAGTTCTTC. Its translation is CASSQSRDRVNEQFF.

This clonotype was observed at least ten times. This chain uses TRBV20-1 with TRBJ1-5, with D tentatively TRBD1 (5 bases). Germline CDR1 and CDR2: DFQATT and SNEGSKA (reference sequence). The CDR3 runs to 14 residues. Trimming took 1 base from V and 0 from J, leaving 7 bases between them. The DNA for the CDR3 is TGCAGTGCTAGAGCAGGGAATAGCAATCAGCCCCAGCATTTT. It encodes CSARAGNSNQPQHF.

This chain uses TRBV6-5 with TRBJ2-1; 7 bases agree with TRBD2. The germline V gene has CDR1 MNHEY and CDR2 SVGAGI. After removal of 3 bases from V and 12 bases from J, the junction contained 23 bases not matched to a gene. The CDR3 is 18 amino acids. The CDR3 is CASSYRFGGRAGSDGQFF. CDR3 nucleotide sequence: TGTGCCAGCAGTTATAGATTTGGAGGGAGGGCCGGATCAGATGGGCAGTTCTTC.

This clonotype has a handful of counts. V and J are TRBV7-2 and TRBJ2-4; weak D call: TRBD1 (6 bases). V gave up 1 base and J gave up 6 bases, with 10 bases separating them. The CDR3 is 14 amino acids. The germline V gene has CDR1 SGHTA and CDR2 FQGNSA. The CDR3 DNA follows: TGTGCCAGCAGCTTAGTTAGGGGGAGAAACATTCAGTACTTC. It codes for CASSLVRGRNIQYF.

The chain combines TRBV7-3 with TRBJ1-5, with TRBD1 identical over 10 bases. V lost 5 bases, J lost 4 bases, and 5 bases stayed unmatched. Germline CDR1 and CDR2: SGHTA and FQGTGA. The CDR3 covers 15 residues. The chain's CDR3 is CASSRRDRGNQPQHF. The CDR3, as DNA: TGTGCCAGCAGCCGCCGGGACAGGGGTAATCAGCCCCAGCATTTT.